Described below is a single TCR beta chain sequence and its context. The V gene lost 3 bases and the J gene lost 0 bases, with 19 bases spanning the gap. The CDR3 runs to 18 residues. Germline V gene sequence: CDR1 LNHDA, CDR2 SQIVND (reference sequence). The data originate from a study of blood T cell repertoires in COVID-19. Here immunoSEQ multiplex PCR was the method, and the copy in TCRdb shows in-frame clones only, minus some. Seen here are about 240,000 clones, about 90% observed once, and the top ten hold roughly 0.79%. This receptor was obtained from a man aged 25-45 years with COVID-19, enrolled during active disease. What was sequenced was peripheral blood. The chain links TRBV19 to TRBJ2-3; D is undetermined. In DNA form, the CDR3 reads TGTGCCAGTAGTATCTATCCCCCCCGCGGCGCTAGCACAGATACGCAGTATTTT. It translates to CASSIYPPRGASTDTQYF.